This TCR beta chain emerged from a study of shared clonotypes between healthy human individuals. Study details: Every donor yielded three CD4 naive, three CD4 memory, two CD8 naive and one CD8 memory plate. Study-wide results and limits: Against clonotypes common to all four donors, non-shared ones had lower generation probabilities. Compared with memory subsets, naive subsets generally had larger estimated richness.

Trimming cost V 5 bases and J 0 bases, with 14 bases left between them. Per germline, CDR1 MDHEN and CDR2 SYDVKM. The CDR3 has 16 amino acids. Adult Caucasians living in Nashville, Tennessee made up all of the donors. Here immunoSEQ multiplex PCR was the method, and the copy in TCRdb shows in-frame clones only, minus some. Of fewer than 3 million clones listed, 80% to 95% are singletons. In the case of this clone: Its matching antigen is unknown.

Sequenced input: naive CD4+ T cells from PBMCs. As to subset: CD45RA+ positively selected. The rearrangement links TRBV28 to TRBJ1-5, with a weak D call TRBD1 (6 bases). This receptor was identified in a man aged 18 to 30 in good health. Some clones in this sample may be carry-over from other donors' samples. CDR3 amino acids: CASSPQGHYSNQPQHF. CDR3 DNA: TGTGCCAGCAGTCCCCAGGGACATTATAGCAATCAGCCCCAGCATTTT.